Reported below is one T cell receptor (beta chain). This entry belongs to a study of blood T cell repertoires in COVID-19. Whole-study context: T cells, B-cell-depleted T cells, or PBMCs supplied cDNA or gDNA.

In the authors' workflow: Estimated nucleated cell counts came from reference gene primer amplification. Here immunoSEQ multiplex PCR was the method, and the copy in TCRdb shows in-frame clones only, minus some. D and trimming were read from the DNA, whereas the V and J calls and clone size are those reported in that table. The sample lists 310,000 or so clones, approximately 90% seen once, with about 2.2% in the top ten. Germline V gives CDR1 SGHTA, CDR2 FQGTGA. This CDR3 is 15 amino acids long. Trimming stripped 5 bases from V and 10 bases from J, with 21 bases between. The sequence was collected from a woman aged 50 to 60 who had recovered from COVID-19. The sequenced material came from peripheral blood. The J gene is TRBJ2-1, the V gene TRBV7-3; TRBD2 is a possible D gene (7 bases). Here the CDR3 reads CASSTRRGGRGEQFF. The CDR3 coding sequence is TGTGCCAGCAGCACTCGGAGGGGGGGCCGAGGGGAGCAGTTCTTC. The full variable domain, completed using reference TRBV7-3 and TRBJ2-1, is GAGVSQTPSNKVTEKGKYVELRCDPISGHTALYWYRQSLGQGPEFLIYFQGTGAADDSGLPNDRFFAVRPEGSVSTLKIQRTERGDSAVYLCASSTRRGGRGEQFFGPGTRLTVL.